These T cell receptor beta chains were read from a single sample in a study of T cells in Graves' hyperthyroidism and ophthalmopathy. TCRdb re-called the multiplex PCR reads through MiXCR, storing one row per CDR3 protein. The table records about 480,000 distinct CDR3 sequences, around 14% of them present only once. The sample was blood. The receptors here all came from a woman under 30 with Graves' hyperthyroidism. CDR3s include the opening cysteine and the closing phenylalanine or tryptophan. The D gene is left open where the match is weak. Some rows mark clone size as missing; the rest say once, few, many or name a class of expanded clone.

j_gene | d_gene | v_gene | abundance | CDR3aa | CDR3nt
TRBJ1-4 | TRBD1 | TRBV30 | many | CAWGTGPNEKLFF | TGTGCCTGGGGGACAGGGCCTAATGAAAAACTGTTTTTT
TRBJ1-3 | NA | TRBV4-1 | few | CASSQDRVGNTIYF | TGCGCCAGCAGCCAAGACAGGGTTGGAAACACCATATATTTT
TRBJ2-5 | NA | TRBV28 | few | CASSSSLVGAKTQYF | TGTGCCAGCAGTTCATCACTAGTGGGGGCTAAGACCCAGTACTTC
TRBJ2-5 | NA | TRBV27 | many | CASRKNREETQYF | TGTGCCAGCAGAAAGAACAGGGAAGAGACCCAGTACTTC
TRBJ2-1 | TRBD2 | TRBV5-1 | few | CASSLSGSINEQFF | TGCGCCAGCAGCTTGAGCGGGAGTATTAATGAGCAGTTCTTC
TRBJ1-2 | NA | TRBV30 | NA | CAWSDRNYGYTF | TGTGCCTGGAGTGATAGGAACTATGGCTACACCTTC
TRBJ1-1 | NA | TRBV12-3/TRBV12-4 | many | CASSFWGRTEAFF | TGTGCCAGCAGTTTTTGGGGGAGGACTGAAGCTTTCTTT
TRBJ2-5 | NA | TRBV20-1 | few | CSAPTGGWGETQYF | TGCAGTGCGCCAACTGGGGGGTGGGGAGAGACCCAGTACTTC
TRBJ1-3 | TRBD1 | TRBV20-1 | many | CSASTGTGSGNTIYF | TGCAGTGCTAGTACCGGGACAGGGTCCGGAAACACCATATATTTT
TRBJ2-5 | NA | TRBV6-5 | many | CASSYDSETQYF | TGTGCCAGCAGTTACGACTCCGAGACCCAGTACTTC
TRBJ2-1 | TRBD2 | TRBV7-2 | few | CASSLFRTSSNEQFF | TGTGCCAGCAGCTTATTCCGGACTAGCTCCAATGAGCAGTTCTTC
TRBJ1-3 | NA | TRBV7-8 | NA | CASSSGVNSGNTIYF | TGTGCCAGCAGCTCAGGGGTCAACTCTGGAAACACCATATATTTT
TRBJ1-5 | NA | TRBV6-5 | many | CASSYSSQIHQPQHF | TGTGCCAGCAGTTACTCGAGTCAGATCCATCAGCCCCAGCATTTT
TRBJ1-1 | NA | TRBV5-1 | many | CASSTFTGTNTEAFF | TGCGCCAGCAGCACTTTTACCGGGACTAACACTGAAGCTTTCTTT
TRBJ1-5 | NA | TRBV10-3 | NA | CAISSTEVGSNQPQHF | TGTGCCATCAGCTCGACAGAGGTAGGAAGCAATCAGCCCCAGCATTTT
TRBJ1-2 | TRBD1 | TRBV30 | few | CAWRIRDREVYTF | TGTGCCTGGAGAATCCGGGACAGGGAAGTCTACACCTTC
TRBJ2-7 | NA | TRBV20-1 | few | CSAREGTGGGEQYF | TGCAGTGCTAGAGAGGGGACCGGGGGAGGCGAGCAGTACTTC
TRBJ1-2 | NA | TRBV12-3/TRBV12-4 | many | CASRLEGAAYGYTF | TGTGCCAGCAGGCTCGAAGGGGCGGCCTATGGCTACACCTTC
TRBJ1-4 | NA | TRBV12-3/TRBV12-4 | many | CASKRGNEKLFF | TGTGCCAGCAAAAGGGGAAATGAAAAACTGTTTTTT
TRBJ2-5 | NA | TRBV7-8 | many | CASSLGVSLETQYF | TGTGCCAGCAGTTTAGGCGTATCCTTAGAGACCCAGTACTTC
TRBJ2-5 | NA | TRBV20-1 | few | CSARSPDRETQYF | TGCAGTGCTCGTAGCCCAGACAGAGAGACCCAGTACTTC
TRBJ2-5 | NA | TRBV3-1 | NA | CASSQLGETQYF | TGTGCCAGCAGCCAACTGGGGGAGACCCAGTACTTC
TRBJ1-2 | NA | TRBV9 | NA | CASSVVSEGTRGYTF | TGTGCCAGCAGCGTAGTGTCTGAGGGGACCCGTGGGTACACCTTC
TRBJ1-2 | TRBD1 | TRBV6-2/TRBV6-3 | few | CASSYDGTGGAKGYTF | TGTGCCAGCAGTTACGACGGGACAGGGGGCGCGAAAGGCTACACCTTC
TRBJ1-2 | TRBD1 | TRBV12-3/TRBV12-4 | many | CASSERTGQGGYTF | TGTGCCAGCAGTGAGAGGACAGGGCAGGGTGGCTACACCTTC
TRBJ1-2 | NA | TRBV11-2 | many | CASSIQPTLYGYTF | TGTGCCAGCAGCATACAGCCGACTCTCTATGGCTACACCTTC
TRBJ1-2 | TRBD1 | TRBV6-1 | many | CASLYGTANYGYTF | TGTGCCAGCCTCTACGGGACAGCTAACTATGGCTACACCTTC
TRBJ2-1 | NA | TRBV11-2 | once | CASSPGLSEGNEQFF | TGTGCCAGCAGCCCCGGACTTAGCGAAGGCAATGAGCAGTTCTTC
TRBJ2-5 | NA | TRBV7-9 | NA | CASSDTVQETQYF | TGTGCCAGCAGCGACACCGTCCAAGAGACCCAGTACTTC
TRBJ2-2 | TRBD1 | TRBV6-1 | many | CASSHTGTGIAGELFF | TGTGCCAGCAGTCACACCGGGACAGGGATAGCCGGGGAGCTGTTTTTT